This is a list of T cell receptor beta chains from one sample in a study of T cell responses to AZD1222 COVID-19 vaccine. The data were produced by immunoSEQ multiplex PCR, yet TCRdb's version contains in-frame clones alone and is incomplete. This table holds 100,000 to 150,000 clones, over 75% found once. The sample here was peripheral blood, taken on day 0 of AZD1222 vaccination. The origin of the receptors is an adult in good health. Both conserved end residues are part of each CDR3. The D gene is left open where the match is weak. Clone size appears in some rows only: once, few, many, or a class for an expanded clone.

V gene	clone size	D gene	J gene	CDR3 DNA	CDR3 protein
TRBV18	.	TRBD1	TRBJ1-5	TGTGCCAGCTCACGTGACAGGGACAATCAGCCCCAGCATTTT	CASSRDRDNQPQHF
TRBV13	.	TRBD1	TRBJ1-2	TGTGCCAGCAGCTTGGGGACAGGGGGCGCGGGGACCTTC	CASSLGTGGAGTF
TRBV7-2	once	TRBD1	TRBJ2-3	TGTGCCAGCAGCTTTGACAGGGTGACAGATACGCAGTATTTT	CASSFDRVTDTQYF
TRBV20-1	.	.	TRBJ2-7	TGCAGTGCTAGTCGCAGCCGCTCCTACGAGCAGTACTTC	CSASRSRSYEQYF
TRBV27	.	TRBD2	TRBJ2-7	TGTGCCAGCAGTAGGGGACTAGCGGGAAACTACGAGCAGTACTTC	CASSRGLAGNYEQYF
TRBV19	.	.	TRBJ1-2	TGTGCCAGTAGTCCCGGGGCGAACTATGGCTACACCTTC	CASSPGANYGYTF
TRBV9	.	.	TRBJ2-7	TGTGCCAGCAGCGTAGATGAGCTCCACGAGCAGTACTTC	CASSVDELHEQYF
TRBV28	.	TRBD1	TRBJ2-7	TGTGCCAGCAGTTCCCGGACAGGGGACGAGCAGTACTTC	CASSSRTGDEQYF
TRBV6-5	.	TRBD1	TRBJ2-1	TGTGCCAGCAGTCGCGGACAGGGGGCCTATGAGCAGTTCTTC	CASSRGQGAYEQFF
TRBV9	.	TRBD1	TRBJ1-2	TGTGCCAGCAGCGGATACAGGGGGCTGGTCGATGCCTACACCTTC	CASSGYRGLVDAYTF
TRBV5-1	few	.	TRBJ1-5	TGCGCCAGCAGCTTCGAGGGTTTCAGCAATCAGCCCCAGCATTTT	CASSFEGFSNQPQHF
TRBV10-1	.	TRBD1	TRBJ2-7	TGCGCCAGCAGTCGGACAGGGAACTACGAGCAGTACTTC	CASSRTGNYEQYF
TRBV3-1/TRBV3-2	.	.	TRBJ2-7	TGTGCCAGCAGCCAAGACGGTCTAGGCGAGCAGTACTTC	CASSQDGLGEQYF
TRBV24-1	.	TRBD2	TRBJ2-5	TGTGCCACCAGTGCTAGCGGGACGCAAGAGACCCAGTACTTC	CATSASGTQETQYF
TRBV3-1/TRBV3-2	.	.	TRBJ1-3	TGTGCCAGCAGCCAAGATCGCGACAGTCTACGCTCTGGAAACACCATATATTTT	CASSQDRDSLRSGNTIYF
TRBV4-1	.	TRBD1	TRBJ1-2	TGCGCCAGCAGCCAAGATCGGGACAGCACCTATGGCTACACCTTC	CASSQDRDSTYGYTF
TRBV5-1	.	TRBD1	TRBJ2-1	TGCGCCAGCAGCTTGGAGACAGGGGCCTACAATGAGCAGTTCTTC	CASSLETGAYNEQFF
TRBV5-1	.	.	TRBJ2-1	TGCGCCAGCAGCTTAGTTACCGGGACGCGCCATAATGAGCAGTTCTTC	CASSLVTGTRHNEQFF
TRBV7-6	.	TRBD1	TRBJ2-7	TGTGCCAGCAGTCCGGACAGGGGGATTGAGCAGTACTTC	CASSPDRGIEQYF
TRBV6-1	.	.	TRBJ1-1	TGTGCCAGCAGTGAGACAGGCACGCCTGAAGCTTTCTTT	CASSETGTPEAFF
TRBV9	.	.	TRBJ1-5	TGTGCCAGCAGCGTAGGGGGCACAGGGCAGCCCCAGCATTTT	CASSVGGTGQPQHF
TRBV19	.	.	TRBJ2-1	TGTGCCAGTAGTTTAGGGTCGATGAGCTTCGTGAATGAGCAGTTCTTC	CASSLGSMSFVNEQFF
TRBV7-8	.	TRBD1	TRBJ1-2	TGTGCCAGCAGCTTCGGACAGGGCAACTATGGCTACACCTTC	CASSFGQGNYGYTF
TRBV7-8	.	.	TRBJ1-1	TGTGCCAGCAGCTTATACGGGGAATTGAACACTGAAGCTTTCTTT	CASSLYGELNTEAFF
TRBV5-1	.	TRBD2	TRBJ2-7	TGCGCCAGCAGCTGGGACCCAACGGGACTACCTTACGAGCAGTACTTC	CASSWDPTGLPYEQYF
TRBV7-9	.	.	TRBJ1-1	TGTGCCAGCAGGTTGCAGGGATCCGCTTTCTTT	CASRLQGSAFF
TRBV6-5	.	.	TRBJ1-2	TGTGCCAGCATTGGAACAGGATGGAATGGCTACACCTTC	CASIGTGWNGYTF
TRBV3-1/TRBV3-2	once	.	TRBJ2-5	TGTGCCAGCAGCCGGGGGGTAGGAGAGACCCAGTACTTC	CASSRGVGETQYF
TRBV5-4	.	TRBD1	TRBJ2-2	TGTGCCAGCAGCTGGAACCCGGGACAGGGTAGCGTCGGGGAGCTGTTTTTT	CASSWNPGQGSVGELFF
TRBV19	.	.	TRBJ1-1	TGTGCCAGTAGGTGGGGCGGCACTGAAGCTTTCTTT	CASRWGGTEAFF
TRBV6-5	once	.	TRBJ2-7	TGTGCCAGCAGTTACGGCTTATACGAGCAGTACTTC	CASSYGLYEQYF
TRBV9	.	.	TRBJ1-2	TGTGCCAGCAGCGTAGACGGGGGGCAGGGAGGCTACACCTTC	CASSVDGGQGGYTF
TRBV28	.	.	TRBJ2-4	TGTGCCACACGACCCTCACTAGCCAAAAACATTCAGTACTTC	CATRPSLAKNIQYF
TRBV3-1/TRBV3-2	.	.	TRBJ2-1	TGTGCCAGCAGCCCAGCGACCCGAGGTGAGCAGTTCTTC	CASSPATRGEQFF
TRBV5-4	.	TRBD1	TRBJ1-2	TGTGCCAGCAGCTTGGCGCAGGGGGCGGGTAATGGCTACACCTTC	CASSLAQGAGNGYTF
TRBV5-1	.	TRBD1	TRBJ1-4	TGCGCCAGCAGCCAGGGACAGTATAATGAAAAACTGTTTTTT	CASSQGQYNEKLFF
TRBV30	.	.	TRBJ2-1	TGTGCCTGCAGACTGCCAAGCCTCTACAATGAGCAGTTCTTC	CACRLPSLYNEQFF
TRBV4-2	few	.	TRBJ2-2	TGTGCCAGCAGCCAAGAAGAGGTCTTCAGGACAATGAACACCGGGGAGCTGTTTTTT	CASSQEEVFRTMNTGELFF
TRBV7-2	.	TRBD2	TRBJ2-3	TGTGCCAGCAGCCCACCACTAGCGGGGGTATCCACAGATACGCAGTATTTT	CASSPPLAGVSTDTQYF
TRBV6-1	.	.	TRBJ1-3	TGTGCCAGCAGTGAAGTGTTATTGGACCAGGGGGGAAACACCATATATTTT	CASSEVLLDQGGNTIYF
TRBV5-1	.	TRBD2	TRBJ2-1	TGCGCCAGCAGCTTGGTCCGGGGGGGCCACTATGAGCAGTTCTTC	CASSLVRGGHYEQFF
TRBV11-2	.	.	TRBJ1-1	TGTGCCAGCAGCGCCAGGGTGGAAGCTTTCTTT	CASSARVEAFF
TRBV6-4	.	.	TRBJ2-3	TGTGCCAGCAGTGACCCGCCAGATACGCAGTATTTT	CASSDPPDTQYF
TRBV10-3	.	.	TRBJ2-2	TGTGCCATCAGCGTACTCAACAGGGCCGGGGAGCTGTTTTTT	CAISVLNRAGELFF